This TCR beta chain was identified in a study of T cell responses to AZD1222 COVID-19 vaccine. TCRdb keeps only in-frame clones here, not all; method: immunoSEQ multiplex PCR. The sample consists of fewer than 140,000 clones, roughly 90% of them appearing once. Trimming took 4 bases from V and 2 from J; bases not matched to a gene: 5. This CDR3 spans 14 amino acids. CDR1 and CDR2 (germline): SGDLS, YYNGEE. This TCR came from an adult in good health. The rearrangement uses TRBV9 and TRBJ1-2; 7 nucleotides line up with TRBD1. The sequencing used peripheral blood, collected on day 0 of AZD1222 vaccination. CDR3 DNA sequence: TGTGCCAGCAGCTTATTGACAGGGAACTATGGCTACACCTTC. The encoded protein is CASSLLTGNYGYTF.